The 19 T cell receptor beta chains below were found in one sample sequenced in a study of T-cell memory formation after mild COVID-19 (dated by TCRdb to the early 2020s). Library prep was done by 5' RACE. TCRdb lists the instrument as Illumina NovaSeq 6000. The public reads were run again by TCRdb, first through fastp at Q25 and then through MiXCR, and only productive beta chains were kept. Merged by CDR3 protein, the rows form single entries marked with the most common genes and DNA. The sample has nearly 110,000 distinct CDR3 sequences on record, 14% of them singletons. About 39% of the sample rests with the top ten. The sample consisted of PBMCs or a T cell subset sorted from them (not recorded which). All receptors come from a man younger than 35 who had mild COVID-19 (a few samples of this study predate the infection). The sample titles of this study are shuffled in the database, so cell type and time point are left out; the donor was told from shared clones.

The chain has TRBV19 and TRBJ1-1, with unresolved D. Trimming removed 1 base from V and 5 bases from J, with 14 bases in between. CDR1 is LNHDA and CDR2 is SQIVND in the germline V gene (reference sequence). The CDR3 has 15 residues. The CDR3 sequence is CASSIGLGLRTEAFF. DNA for the CDR3: TGTGCCAGTAGTATAGGACTCGGGTTGCGGACTGAAGCTTTCTTT.

V and J are TRBV29-1 and TRBJ2-5; TRBD2 is a possible D gene (5 bases). CDR1 is SQVTM and CDR2 is ANQGSEA in the germline V gene. The CDR3 loop spans 12 amino acids. Trimming removed 4 bases at V and 7 bases at J, with 13 bases between. CDR3 DNA: TGCAGCGTTGGGGCCCCAGAGGGGACCCAGTACTTC. Encoded protein: CSVGAPEGTQYF.

The chain recombines TRBV5-1 with TRBJ2-1; D might be TRBD2 (6 bases). Germline V lookup: CDR1 SGHRS, CDR2 YFSETQ. The ends were cut back, 4 bases at V and 0 bases at J, with 11 bases in the middle. This CDR3 is built from 15 residues. For the CDR3, the DNA is TGCGCCAGCAGCGAGGGACTCCGCTCCTACAATGAGCAGTTCTTC. It specifies CASSEGLRSYNEQFF.

This clonotype was counted between two and nine times. The rearrangement joins TRBV4-3 to TRBJ2-1; D is possibly TRBD2 (6 bases). The CDR3 length is 16 residues. V shed 0 bases and J shed 0 bases, with 9 bases lying between them. The germline V gene encodes CDR1 LGHNA and CDR2 YSLEER. CDR3 bases: TGCGCCAGCAGCCAAGACGCGGGGCGCTCCTACAATGAGCAGTTCTTC. Residues: CASSQDAGRSYNEQFF.

J is TRBJ1-6 and V is TRBV5-1; 8 bases agree with TRBD1. V gave up 4 bases and J gave up 7 bases; unmatched junction bases: 16. This CDR3 is built from 18 residues. Germline-derived CDR1 and CDR2 are SGHRS and YFSETQ. This CDR3 reads CASSPGRGTGRFNSPLHF. CDR3 bases: TGCGCCAGCAGCCCTGGAAGAGGGACAGGCCGTTTCAATTCACCCCTCCACTTT.

Ten or more counts support this clonotype. V is TRBV25-1 and J is TRBJ2-2, with TRBD1 identical over 9 bases. Germline V lookup: CDR1 MGHDK, CDR2 SYGVNS. Germline trimming cut 4 bases from V and 3 bases from J; bases unmatched to any gene: 0. The CDR3 runs to 14 residues. The CDR3: CASSGTGDTGELFF. The CDR3, as DNA: TGTGCCAGCAGTGGGACAGGGGACACCGGGGAGCTGTTTTTT.

This clonotype was seen a few times. This sequence joins TRBV25-1 and TRBJ1-2, with D perhaps matching TRBD1 (6 bases). The CDR3 has 14 amino acids. V was pared by 2 bases and J by 3 bases, with 10 bases between. The germline V gene has CDR1 MGHDK and CDR2 SYGVNS. The CDR3 loop is CASSETRGYYGYTF. CDR3 coding DNA: TGTGCCAGCAGTGAAACCAGGGGATACTATGGCTACACCTTC.

The rearrangement uses TRBV4-2 and TRBJ2-7, with 7 bases fitting TRBD2. Germline assignment: CDR1 LGHNA and CDR2 YNFKEQ. CDR3 length: 15 amino acids. Unmatched junction bases numbered 8, after V lost 4 bases and J lost 2 bases. The CDR3 region is CASSPRTSPTYEQYF. The CDR3 coding sequence is TGTGCCAGCAGCCCCCGGACTAGTCCTACCTACGAGCAGTACTTC.

This clonotype was recorded at least ten times. The V and J genes are TRBV5-1 and TRBJ2-5; 7 bases agree with TRBD2. In germline, CDR1 is SGHRS, CDR2 YFSETQ. Trimming cost V 0 bases and J 5 bases; bases outside gene matches: 7. The CDR3 is 15 residues long. CDR3 in amino acids: CASSLVSGDGETQYF. CDR3 DNA: TGCGCCAGCAGCTTGGTCAGCGGGGATGGTGAGACCCAGTACTTC.

This clonotype was counted between two and nine times. The chain recombines TRBV4-1 with TRBJ2-6; no clear D gene. Trimming took 0 bases from V and 2 from J, leaving 11 bases between them. The CDR3 loop spans 17 amino acids. Germline V gene lookup returns CDR1 MGHRA and CDR2 YSYEKL. CDR3 DNA: TGCGCCAGCAGCCAAGAAGAGGTACAGCCTGGGGCCAACGTCCTGACTTTC. Amino acid sequence: CASSQEEVQPGANVLTF.

This clonotype was seen at least ten times. The chain uses TRBV12-3 or TRBV12-4 and TRBJ2-3, with D perhaps matching TRBD2 (6 bases). The germline V and J ends were trimmed by 3 bases and 6 bases, with 13 bases remaining between them. CDR3 length equals 14 residues. This CDR3 is CASSLGGVGDTQYF. CDR3 DNA: TGTGCCAGCAGTTTGGGCGGGGTAGGGGATACGCAGTATTTT.

The chain joins TRBV7-7 to TRBJ2-1; 8 bases are a match to TRBD2. Germline assignment: CDR1 SSHAT and CDR2 FNYEAQ (reference sequence). The CDR3 contains 14 residues. The J segment lost 5 bases and the V segment lost 5 bases, leaving 5 bases of the junction unmatched. CDR3 amino acids: CASSGPGLDNEQFF. The CDR3 region has the DNA TGTGCCAGCAGCGGACCGGGACTAGACAATGAGCAGTTCTTC.

The chain employs TRBV27 and TRBJ1-2; unclear D gene. The germline V and J ends were trimmed by 0 bases and 6 bases, with 8 bases remaining between them. Germline CDR1 MNHEY, CDR2 SMNVEV (reference sequence). This CDR3 is built from 13 residues. The CDR3 DNA is TGTGCCAGCAGTTTATCCTCGACAAATGGCTACACCTTC. This codes for CASSLSSTNGYTF.

The sample holds many counts of this clonotype. CDR3 sequence reads: CSADEPGLDADTQYF. The CDR3 coding sequence is TGCAGTGCCGACGAACCGGGACTAGACGCAGATACGCAGTATTTT. The chain links TRBV20-1 to TRBJ2-3; TRBD2 matches 8 bases. Germline V gene sequence: CDR1 DFQATT, CDR2 SNEGSKA (reference sequence). The CDR3 spans 15 residues. Trimming removed 6 bases from V and 4 bases from J; junction bases left unmatched: 12.

This clonotype turned up a few times. The chain has TRBV5-1 and TRBJ1-5; tentatively, D is TRBD1 (5 bases). There are 18 residues in the CDR3. Trimming cost V 6 bases and J 0 bases, with 22 bases left between them. Germline CDR1 is SGHRS and CDR2 is YFSETQ. The CDR3 here is CASTSTGDGPYSNQPQHF. The CDR3 DNA reads TGCGCCAGCACCTCCACGGGGGACGGACCTTATAGCAATCAGCCCCAGCATTTT. Supplemented by reference TRBV5-1 and TRBJ1-5, the full variable domain reads KAGVTQTPRYLIKTRGQQVTLSCSPISGHRSVSWYQQTPGQGLQFLFEYFSETQRNKGNFPGRFSGRQFSNSRSEMNVSTLELGDSALYLCASTSTGDGPYSNQPQHFGDGTRLSIL.

This clonotype was detected only a few times. The V gene is TRBV4-1, the J gene TRBJ2-2; 12 positions match TRBD2. This CDR3 is built from 19 residues. The germline V gene has CDR1 MGHRA and CDR2 YSYEKL. Trimming cost V 0 bases and J 0 bases; bases outside gene matches: 5. This CDR3 is CASSQDKLAGGSNTGELFF. DNA for the CDR3: TGCGCCAGCAGCCAAGATAAACTAGCGGGGGGCTCGAACACCGGGGAGCTGTTTTTT.

This clonotype was observed a few times. This rearrangement joins TRBV2 to TRBJ1-6; D is uncertain. The CDR3 is 15 residues long. The germline V gene encodes CDR1 SNHLY and CDR2 FYNNEI. Trimming pared 7 bases from V and 13 bases from J, leaving 23 bases between. This chain's CDR3 is CASTARTAEFVPLHF. In nucleotides, the CDR3 is TGTGCCAGCACGGCCCGGACGGCCGAGTTTGTTCCCCTCCACTTT.

This clonotype appeared a few times. The CDR3 nucleotides read TGCGCCAGCCTTGACAGGGGCCGAGATGAAAAACTGTTTTTT. It specifies CASLDRGRDEKLFF. This rearrangement joins TRBV4-1 to TRBJ1-4; 8 positions agree with TRBD1. Germline CDR1 and CDR2: MGHRA and YSYEKL. The ends lost 8 bases at V and 6 bases at J; junction bases unmatched: 8. This CDR3 region has 14 residues.

The sample holds a few counts of this clonotype. The rearrangement links TRBV7-9 to TRBJ1-4, with 7 bases lining up with TRBD1. The CDR3 runs 17 residues. Germline loops: CDR1 SEHNR, CDR2 FQNEAQ (reference sequence). The J segment lost 8 bases and the V segment lost 7 bases, leaving 19 bases of the junction unmatched. The CDR3 sequence is CASTDGGGGQVREKLFF. The CDR3 coding sequence is TGTGCCAGCACCGACGGGGGGGGTGGACAGGTTCGAGAAAAACTGTTTTTT.